The rows below give T cell receptor beta chains drawn from one sample of a study of cytomegalovirus exposure and HLA in healthy donors. Measured with immunoSEQ multiplex PCR; TCRdb has only the in-frame clones, and not every one. The repertoire holds 100,000 to 150,000 clones, over 65% seen once, with around 20% in the top ten. The specimen sequenced was PBMCs. The receptor source for this set is a man between 18 and 35 years old in good health and CMV-seropositive. CDR3s include the opening cysteine and the closing phenylalanine or tryptophan. The order of the fields is CDR3 DNA, CDR3 protein, D gene, V gene, clone size, J gene. The D gene is left open where the match is weak. Expanded clones are given a class, and other clones once, few, many or no size at all.

DNA: TGTGCCACCAGCAGAGATAGGGGGAATGGCTACACCTTC
CDR3: CATSRDRGNGYTF
D: .
V: TRBV15
size: .
J: TRBJ1-2

DNA: TGCAGCGCGACAGTAACTAATGAAAAACTGTTTTTT
CDR3: CSATVTNEKLFF
D: .
V: TRBV29-1
size: .
J: TRBJ1-4

DNA: TGTGCCAGCAGCTGGGACAGGAAAAATACGACGTCGTTGGGAAACACCATATATTTT
CDR3: CASSWDRKNTTSLGNTIYF
D: TRBD1
V: TRBV5-7
size: .
J: TRBJ1-3

DNA: TGTGCCAGCAGCCCCGGGACTCCCGGACCTTACAATGAGCAGTTCTTC
CDR3: CASSPGTPGPYNEQFF
D: .
V: TRBV7-3
size: .
J: TRBJ2-1

DNA: TGTGCCAGCAGCTTATCTTCCGTCTACGAGCAGTACTTC
CDR3: CASSLSSVYEQYF
D: .
V: TRBV7-8
size: .
J: TRBJ2-7

DNA: TGTGCCAGCAGTACCCCAGACAGGGGAAATGGCTACACCTTC
CDR3: CASSTPDRGNGYTF
D: TRBD1
V: TRBV6-6
size: .
J: TRBJ1-2

DNA: TGTGCCAGCTCACCACCGTCCAGGGGGAGCAATCAGCCCCAGCATTTT
CDR3: CASSPPSRGSNQPQHF
D: TRBD1
V: TRBV18
size: .
J: TRBJ1-5

DNA: TGTGCCAGCTCACCACGGGGACAGGGCTACGAGCAGTACTTC
CDR3: CASSPRGQGYEQYF
D: TRBD1
V: TRBV18
size: .
J: TRBJ2-7

DNA: TGCGCCAGCAGCCAAATACCCCGGGATGAGCAGTTCTTC
CDR3: CASSQIPRDEQFF
D: .
V: TRBV4-1
size: .
J: TRBJ2-1

DNA: TGTGCCAGTAGGGTGAGCTCTGGAAACACCATATATTTT
CDR3: CASRVSSGNTIYF
D: .
V: TRBV19
size: .
J: TRBJ1-3

DNA: TGTGCCAGCAGCTTAGCGTTTGGGCCTGAAGCTTTCTTT
CDR3: CASSLAFGPEAFF
D: .
V: TRBV7-6
size: .
J: TRBJ1-1

DNA: TGTGCCAGCAGCCAAGCAGGGGGCACTGAAGCTTTCTTT
CDR3: CASSQAGGTEAFF
D: TRBD1
V: TRBV11-3
size: .
J: TRBJ1-1

DNA: TGTGCCAGCAGCCCCCTAGGCGGACAGACGATGAACACTGAAGCTTTCTTT
CDR3: CASSPLGGQTMNTEAFF
D: .
V: TRBV7-9
size: .
J: TRBJ1-1

DNA: TGTGCCAGCAGCTCGTTGGACAGCCCCTACGAGCAGTACTTC
CDR3: CASSSLDSPYEQYF
D: .
V: TRBV7-8
size: .
J: TRBJ2-7

DNA: TGCGCCAGCAACATGGGGGGGGTAGGGAGCAATCAGCCCCAGCATTTT
CDR3: CASNMGGVGSNQPQHF
D: .
V: TRBV4-1
size: few
J: TRBJ1-5

DNA: TGCGCCAGCAGTGAGTCGGGGGGGAACACCATATATTTT
CDR3: CASSESGGNTIYF
D: .
V: TRBV10-2
size: .
J: TRBJ1-3

DNA: TGTGCCAGCAGCTTGGCTAGCGGGGGGCCCCATAGCTCCTACGAGCAGTACTTC
CDR3: CASSLASGGPHSSYEQYF
D: TRBD2
V: TRBV5-6
size: few
J: TRBJ2-7